The 26 T cell receptor beta chains in this list originate from one sample, sequenced in a study of T cell responses to AZD1222 COVID-19 vaccine. The protocol was immunoSEQ multiplex PCR, while the TCRdb copy is restricted to in-frame clones and leaves out a portion. The table shows about 94,000 clones, with 75% to 90% occurring only once. Sequenced material: peripheral blood, taken 28 days after the second AZD1222 dose. The source is an adult who received the AZD1222 COVID-19 vaccine.

This chain uses TRBV10-1 with TRBJ2-1; 9 positions match TRBD2. Germline CDR1 and CDR2: WNHNN and SYGVQD (reference sequence). The V gene end was trimmed by 6 bases and the J gene end by 5 bases; junction bases not matched to a gene: 11. The CDR3 extends over 16 amino acids. CDR3 region: CASRPPGLAQDNEQFF. In nucleotides, the CDR3 is TGCGCCAGCAGACCCCCGGGACTAGCTCAGGACAATGAGCAGTTCTTC.

The rearrangement uses TRBV5-1 and TRBJ2-7, with TRBD2 matching over 7 bases. This CDR3 region has 16 residues. V shed 1 base and J 0 bases; nucleotides not matched to a gene: 7. Germline CDR1 SGHRS, CDR2 YFSETQ. The CDR3 coding sequence is TGCGCCAGCAGCTTGCTCTTGGGAGGGGCCTCCTACGAGCAGTACTTC. Encoded protein: CASSLLLGGASYEQYF.

CDR3 in amino acids: CASSKRGGGVRTSSSYNSPLHF. CDR3 sequence (DNA): TGTGCCAGCAGCAAAAGAGGGGGGGGCGTTCGGACTTCTAGCTCCTATAATTCACCCCTCCACTTT. The chain is built from TRBV21-1 and TRBJ1-6. TRBV21-1 is termed a pseudogene. This CDR3 is built from 22 residues.

The genes are TRBV19 and TRBJ2-2; the D gene is possibly TRBD1 (5 bases). The CDR3 spans 13 residues. V lost 3 bases and J lost 8, with 10 bases in between. Germline values: CDR1 LNHDA, CDR2 SQIVND (reference sequence). The CDR3 DNA reads TGTGCCAGTAGTATGGGGCTTGTTGGGGAGCTGTTTTTT. This sequence encodes CASSMGLVGELFF.

The rearrangement links TRBV20-1 to TRBJ2-4, with D uncertain. The CDR3 consists of 10 residues. CDR1 is DFQATT and CDR2 is SNEGSKA in the germline V gene (reference sequence). Trimming stripped 1 base from V and 6 bases from J, with 1 base between. Here the CDR3 reads CSARGNIQYF. The CDR3 coding sequence is TGCAGTGCTAGAGGAAACATTCAGTACTTC.

This clone was observed once. The chain links TRBV6-2 or TRBV6-3 to TRBJ2-4; 9 bases match TRBD2. The CDR3 covers 19 residues. Germline CDR1 MNHEY, CDR2 SVGEGT. V lost 0 bases, J lost 3 bases, and 12 bases stayed unmatched. Here the CDR3 DNA reads TGTGCCAGCAGTTACTCGGTCAGCGGGAGGAGGGTTGGCAAAAACATTCAGTACTTC. This sequence encodes CASSYSVSGRRVGKNIQYF.

The rearrangement joins TRBV5-1 to TRBJ1-4, with D uncertain. The ends were cut back, 4 bases at V and 1 base at J, with 14 bases in the middle. Germline assignment: CDR1 SGHRS and CDR2 YFSETQ. There are 16 residues in the CDR3. This CDR3 reads CASSPRPGITNEKLFF. Written as DNA, the CDR3 is TGCGCCAGCAGCCCGAGACCCGGAATAACTAATGAAAAACTGTTTTTT. Full variable domain (missing parts from reference TRBV5-1 and TRBJ1-4): KAGVTQTPRYLIKTRGQQVTLSCSPISGHRSVSWYQQTPGQGLQFLFEYFSETQRNKGNFPGRFSGRQFSNSRSEMNVSTLELGDSALYLCASSPRPGITNEKLFFGSGTQLSVL.

The chain couples TRBV13 to TRBJ2-1; the match to TRBD2 covers 8 bases. The length of the CDR3 is 13 residues. Losses at the gene ends were 4 bases for V and 8 bases for J; bases not matched to a gene: 4. CDR1 and CDR2 (germline): PRHDT, FYEKMQ (reference sequence). The CDR3 reads CASSSGGADEQFF. The CDR3 coding sequence is TGTGCCAGCAGCTCCGGGGGGGCCGATGAGCAGTTCTTC. Using reference TRBV13 and TRBJ2-1 for the parts outside the CDR3, the full variable domain is AAGVIQSPRHLIKEKRETATLKCYPIPRHDTVYWYQQGPGQDPQFLISFYEKMQSDKGSIPDRFSAQQFSDYHSELNMSSLELGDSALYFCASSSGGADEQFFGPGTRLTVL.

The chain employs TRBV28 and TRBJ1-4; 8 bases fit TRBD1. V shed 3 bases, J shed 7 bases, and the junction held 4 bases outside the gene matches. The CDR3 sequence is 14 residues long. The germline V gene has CDR1 MDHEN and CDR2 SYDVKM. This CDR3 is CASSFQGAGEKLFF. The CDR3 DNA sequence: TGTGCCAGCAGTTTTCAGGGGGCCGGTGAAAAACTGTTTTTT.

The chain recombines TRBV10-2 with TRBJ2-5; 10 bases match TRBD1. Germline-derived CDR1 and CDR2 are WSHSY and SAAADI. The CDR3 length is 15 residues. Germline trimming cut 3 bases from V and 3 bases from J; bases unmatched to any gene: 4. The DNA for the CDR3 is TGCGCCAGCAGTGATTTGGGGACAGGGGAAGAGACCCAGTACTTC. Amino acids: CASSDLGTGEETQYF.

This clone has a single count. The rearrangement joins TRBV7-2 to TRBJ2-1; 9 bases agree with TRBD2. The germline CDR1 and CDR2 sequences are SGHTA and FQGNSA. This CDR3 comprises 17 residues. Trimming cost V 4 bases and J 7 bases; bases outside gene matches: 14. CDR3 bases: TGTGCCAGCAGCTCCCTAGCGGGACCCACTAGTTCAAATGAGCAGTTCTTC. This gives the protein CASSSLAGPTSSNEQFF.

There are a few counts of this clone. J is TRBJ2-7 and V is TRBV27; weak D call: TRBD2 (7 bases). Trimming took 3 bases from V and 0 from J, leaving 12 bases between them. This CDR3 region has 15 residues. Germline V gene sequence: CDR1 MNHEY, CDR2 SMNVEV (reference sequence). CDR3 loop: CASSLRGGGSYEQYF. In DNA form, the CDR3 reads TGTGCCAGCAGTTTGCGAGGGGGGGGCTCCTACGAGCAGTACTTC.

The V gene is TRBV19, the J gene TRBJ2-4; 8 nucleotides line up with TRBD1. Germline V gene sequence: CDR1 LNHDA, CDR2 SQIVND (reference sequence). V lost 3 bases, J lost 0 bases, and 13 bases stayed unmatched. The CDR3 is made up of 19 amino acids. The CDR3 region has the DNA TGTGCCAGTAGTATTAAGTTTGGGACAGGCGTACTAGCCAAAAACATTCAGTACTTC. Translation: CASSIKFGTGVLAKNIQYF.

V and J are TRBV9 and TRBJ2-6; D possibly matches TRBD1 or TRBD2 (7 bases each). This CDR3 is 14 amino acids long. V was shortened by 4 bases and J by 10 bases, with 15 bases between the two germline ends. The germline CDR1 and CDR2 sequences are SGDLS and YYNGEE. In DNA, the CDR3 is TGTGCCAGCAGCAGCGGGGACAGTGTAAACGTCCTGACTTTC. This sequence encodes CASSSGDSVNVLTF.

This clone was picked up a small number of times. The gene calls are TRBV5-4 and TRBJ2-1; D gene unclear. The germline CDR1 and CDR2 sequences are SGHNT and YYREEE (reference sequence). The CDR3 contains 17 residues. V lost 7 bases, J lost 5 bases, and 25 bases lay in between. The CDR3 DNA reads as TGTGCCAGCGGACGATGGTTGGACGTCCCCTTGAACAATGAGCAGTTCTTC. This sequence encodes CASGRWLDVPLNNEQFF.

This clone showed up just once. The chain carries TRBV5-1 and TRBJ1-1, with TRBD1 matching 8 bases. The junction had 5 bases not matched to a gene; V was cut back by 3 bases and J by 1 base. This CDR3 is built from 15 residues. Germline V gene data show CDR1 as SGHRS and CDR2 as YFSETQ. The CDR3 DNA follows: TGCGCCAGCAGCTCCCTAGGACAGGGGAACACTGAAGCTTTCTTT. Translation gives CASSSLGQGNTEAFF.

J is TRBJ2-2 and V is TRBV12-5; unclear D gene. V lost 3 bases and J 6 bases, leaving 8 bases between the germline ends. This CDR3 comprises 13 residues. CDR1 LGHNT and CDR2 FRNRAP come from the germline V gene. CDR3 protein: CASGFEWAGELFF. CDR3 bases: TGTGCTAGTGGTTTCGAGTGGGCCGGGGAGCTGTTTTTT.

This clone is a singleton in its sample. The gene calls are TRBV5-1 and TRBJ2-7, with D maybe TRBD2 (5 bases). V was pared by 2 bases and J by 3 bases, with 12 bases between. The CDR3 runs to 14 residues. Germline V gene lookup returns CDR1 SGHRS and CDR2 YFSETQ. Here the CDR3 DNA reads TGCGCCAGCAGCTTAGGGAGCCCGGGCTACGAGCAGTACTTC. Its translation is CASSLGSPGYEQYF. Full variable domain (missing parts from reference TRBV5-1 and TRBJ2-7): KAGVTQTPRYLIKTRGQQVTLSCSPISGHRSVSWYQQTPGQGLQFLFEYFSETQRNKGNFPGRFSGRQFSNSRSEMNVSTLELGDSALYLCASSLGSPGYEQYFGPGTRLTVT.

V usage is TRBV10-3 and J usage is TRBJ2-3; 14 bases are a match to TRBD2. V lost 6 bases, J lost 4 bases, and 6 bases stayed unmatched. The CDR3 contains 16 residues. Germline V gene lookup returns CDR1 ENHRY and CDR2 SYGVKD. The CDR3 loop is CAISLGLAGEADTQYF. In DNA, the CDR3 is TGTGCCATCAGCCTGGGACTAGCGGGAGAGGCAGATACGCAGTATTTT.

The chain has TRBV29-1 and TRBJ2-1; D not resolved. The CDR3 is 13 amino acids. The germline gives CDR1 SQVTM, CDR2 ANQGSEA. With 2 bases removed from V and 4 bases from J, the gap between germline ends came to 9 bases. Here the CDR3 reads CSVEITFYNEQFF. The CDR3 DNA sequence: TGCAGCGTTGAAATAACTTTTTACAATGAGCAGTTCTTC.

V usage is TRBV6-2 or TRBV6-3 and J usage is TRBJ1-5; D may be TRBD1 (5 bases). This CDR3 has 15 amino acids. The ends were cut back, 2 bases at V and 6 bases at J, with 14 bases in the middle. The germline CDR1 and CDR2 sequences are MNHEY and SVGEGT. CDR3: CASSYRGLITQPQHF. The CDR3 coding sequence is TGTGCCAGCAGTTACAGGGGTCTCATCACTCAGCCCCAGCATTTT.

V usage is TRBV29-1 and J usage is TRBJ2-7; 8 bases line up with TRBD1. The CDR3 sequence is 13 residues long. Germline assignment: CDR1 SQVTM and CDR2 ANQGSEA. Losses at the gene ends were 4 bases for V and 3 bases for J; bases not matched to a gene: 5. The CDR3 loop is CSVANRGFYEQYF. CDR3 nucleotides: TGCAGCGTTGCGAACAGGGGGTTCTACGAGCAGTACTTC.

The V call is TRBV7-2, the J call TRBJ2-7, with 8 bases that match TRBD2. The CDR3 totals 16 residues. Trimming removed 0 bases from V and 4 bases from J; junction bases left unmatched: 8. Germline V gives CDR1 SGHTA, CDR2 FQGNSA. The DNA for the CDR3 is TGTGCCAGCAGCTTAGCCAAACCGGGACTAGTATACGAGCAGTACTTC. It encodes CASSLAKPGLVYEQYF.

The V gene is TRBV28, the J gene TRBJ2-7; D might be TRBD2 (6 bases). Trimming shortened V by 2 bases and J by 3 bases, and 14 bases separated the two germline ends. The CDR3 consists of 15 residues. Germline V CDR1 and CDR2: MDHEN, SYDVKM. CDR3 region: CASSLGVGGDYEQYF. The CDR3 region has the DNA TGTGCCAGCAGTTTAGGGGTGGGCGGGGACTACGAGCAGTACTTC. The variable domain in full, completed from reference TRBV28 and TRBJ2-7, reads DVKVTQSSRYLVKRTGEKVFLECVQDMDHENMFWYRQDPGLGLRLIYFSYDVKMKEKGDIPEGYSVSREKKERFSLILESASTNQTSMYLCASSLGVGGDYEQYFGPGTRLTVT.

This clone was detected a few times. This chain links TRBV6-5 with TRBJ2-7; 7 bases are shared with TRBD1. The V gene's germline CDR1 is MNHEY and CDR2 SVGAGI. This CDR3 has 14 amino acids. Trimming cost V 10 bases and J 7 bases; bases outside gene matches: 16. The CDR3 reads CATRQGGPLGEQYF. The CDR3 region has the DNA TGTGCCACCAGACAGGGTGGGCCTCTTGGGGAGCAGTACTTC.

The genes are TRBV2 and TRBJ1-1; TRBD1 aligns across 10 bases. The CDR3 spans 13 residues. V lost 7 bases and J lost 5; bases outside the gene matches: 4. Looked up from germline, CDR1 is SNHLY and CDR2 is FYNNEI. The CDR3 region is CASNGQGGTEAFF. DNA for the CDR3: TGTGCCAGCAATGGACAGGGGGGTACTGAAGCTTTCTTT.